A selection of T cell receptor beta chains follows, all from one sample in a study of blood T cell repertoires in COVID-19. The assay was immunoSEQ multiplex PCR, and TCRdb's table has in-frame clones only and misses some. Among roughly 150,000 clones listed, 70% to 85% were seen once. What was sequenced was peripheral blood. The receptor source for this set is a woman in her fifties or sixties in a cohort sampled during active or convalescent COVID-19. The CDR3 runs from the conserved cysteine through the conserved F or W. D genes are given only for firm matches. Where a row states a size, it is once, few, many or the class of an expanded clone; other rows omit it.

TGTGCCAGCAGCCCGGGACATAGGAATGAGCAGTTCTTC	CASSPGHRNEQFF	TRBV7-6	13	TRBJ2-1	.	.
TGTGCCAGCAGCGCGCAGACAGGGCGGTACGAGCAGTACTTC	CASSAQTGRYEQYF	TRBV6-2/TRBV6-3	14	TRBJ2-7	.	TRBD1
TGCGCCAGCAGCCAAGCAGTGAACTATGGCTACACCTTC	CASSQAVNYGYTF	TRBV4-3	13	TRBJ1-2	.	.
TGTGCCAGCAGCTTGCCCCTAGGTCGGACCGGGGAGCTGTTTTTT	CASSLPLGRTGELFF	TRBV5-4	15	TRBJ2-2	.	.
TGTGCCACCAGGGGAGACGGAGACTACGAGCAGTACTTC	CATRGDGDYEQYF	TRBV24-1	13	TRBJ2-7	.	.
TGTGCCAGCAGCTTGGGTGGTGGACGGAAGCGGACTGAAGCTTTCTTT	CASSLGGGRKRTEAFF	TRBV7-9	16	TRBJ1-1	.	.
TGTGCCAGCAGCTTATCCCGACAGGGACCCTATGGCTACACCTTC	CASSLSRQGPYGYTF	TRBV7-2	15	TRBJ1-2	.	TRBD1
TGCGCCAGCAGTGAGCGCCCAGACTACAATGAGCAGTTCTTC	CASSERPDYNEQFF	TRBV10-1	14	TRBJ2-1	.	.
TGCAGCGTATGGGACAACGACAATGAGCAGTTCTTC	CSVWDNDNEQFF	TRBV29-1	12	TRBJ2-1	.	.
TGTGCCAGCAGCGACCGGGACTCCTACACCGGGGAGCTGTTTTTT	CASSDRDSYTGELFF	TRBV9	15	TRBJ2-2	.	.
TGTGCCAGCAGCTGGACTAGTGAAGGGTGGAAGCAGTTCTTC	CASSWTSEGWKQFF	TRBV6-2/TRBV6-3	14	TRBJ2-1	few	TRBD2
TGTGCCTGGATTAGCGACTATGGCTACACCTTC	CAWISDYGYTF	TRBV30	11	TRBJ1-2	few	.
TGCGCCAGCAGCTTCCAGAGCGGGGGACGAACCGGGGAGCTGTTTTTT	CASSFQSGGRTGELFF	TRBV5-1	16	TRBJ2-2	.	TRBD2
TGTGCCAGCAGTGAAGGCGCCGAGCAGTACTTC	CASSEGAEQYF	TRBV2	11	TRBJ2-7	.	.
TGTGCCAGCAGCCAAGAAGGGAGGGCTAACTATGGCTACACCTTC	CASSQEGRANYGYTF	TRBV4-2	15	TRBJ1-2	.	.
TGTGCTAGTGGCCCGGACAGGAGGGTCACTGAAGCTTTCTTT	CASGPDRRVTEAFF	TRBV12-5	14	TRBJ1-1	.	TRBD1
TGCGCCAGCAGCTTCGCCCCGGGACAGGCCGTCTATGGCTACACCTTC	CASSFAPGQAVYGYTF	TRBV5-1	16	TRBJ1-2	.	TRBD1
TGCGCCAGCAGCCAAGTCCTAGCGGGGGGGCCCAGCGTTGGTGGGGCCAACGTCCTGACTTTC	CASSQVLAGGPSVGGANVLTF	TRBV4-3	21	TRBJ2-6	.	TRBD2
TGTGCCAGCAGTCAAGACAGGGGCATCAATCAGCCCCAGCATTTT	CASSQDRGINQPQHF	TRBV6-6	15	TRBJ1-5	.	TRBD1
TGCGCCAGCAGCCTCGGACAGGGGTTAGCCTACAATGAGCAGTTCTTC	CASSLGQGLAYNEQFF	TRBV5-1	16	TRBJ2-1	few	TRBD1
TGCGCCAGCAGCTCCCGGGACTCCTATGGCTACACCTTC	CASSSRDSYGYTF	TRBV5-1	13	TRBJ1-2	.	.
TGTGCCAGCAGCTCCCGGACAGGAAATGAGCAGTTCTTC	CASSSRTGNEQFF	TRBV11-1	13	TRBJ2-1	.	TRBD1
TGTGCCAGCAGTTTCCTCTCAACAGGGCTGGAGACCCAGTACTTC	CASSFLSTGLETQYF	TRBV27	15	TRBJ2-5	few	.
TGTGCCACCAGAGGTCGTCGGGGGGGCGAGTGGTCGACAGATACGCAGTATTTT	CATRGRRGGEWSTDTQYF	TRBV15	18	TRBJ2-3	.	TRBD2
TGTGCCAGTAGGGGTAGCGGGGGCTCCTACGAGCAGTACTTC	CASRGSGGSYEQYF	TRBV19	14	TRBJ2-7	.	TRBD2
TGTGCCAGCAGTGGACAGGGGGCAACCAAAAACATTCAGTACTTC	CASSGQGATKNIQYF	TRBV28	15	TRBJ2-4	.	TRBD1
TGCGCCAGCAGCTTAGGGACAGGGGCTAATGAAAAACTGTTTTTT	CASSLGTGANEKLFF	TRBV5-1	15	TRBJ1-4	.	TRBD1
TGTGCCAGCAGCCGTGCGGGAGGAGTTGACTACGAGCAGTACTTC	CASSRAGGVDYEQYF	TRBV2	15	TRBJ2-7	.	TRBD2
TGCGCCAGCAGTCTAGTGACTAGCGGGGGGGCCGCCACCGGGGAGCTGTTTTTT	CASSLVTSGGAATGELFF	TRBV23-1	18	TRBJ2-2	.	TRBD2
TGTGCCAGCAGCTTAGCGACAGGGACTTTAGACTACACCTTC	CASSLATGTLDYTF	TRBV7-8	14	TRBJ1-2	.	TRBD1
TGTGCCACCAGCAGAGACCTTCAGGTTAAATATGGCTACACCTTC	CATSRDLQVKYGYTF	TRBV15	15	TRBJ1-2	.	.
TGTGCCAGCAGCTTGGCCGGGGAGGTAGATACGCAGTATTTT	CASSLAGEVDTQYF	TRBV5-4	14	TRBJ2-3	.	.
TGTGCCAGCAGTTTGGCAGGGCATCATGAAAAACTGTTTTTT	CASSLAGHHEKLFF	TRBV27	14	TRBJ1-4	.	.
TGTGCCAGTAGTATGCCAGGGAACTCTGGAAACACCATATATTTT	CASSMPGNSGNTIYF	TRBV19	15	TRBJ1-3	.	.
TGTGCCAGCAGTCGAGGGATTTATCAAGCAACTAATGAAAAACTGTTTTTT	CASSRGIYQATNEKLFF	TRBV28	17	TRBJ1-4	.	.
TGTGCCAGTAGTATAGATCTCAGGGGAGGGGGCATTCAGTACTTC	CASSIDLRGGGIQYF	TRBV19	15	TRBJ2-4	.	.
TGTGCCAGCAGTGACTCTGCGGGGGGGCCGGATACGCAGTATTTT	CASSDSAGGPDTQYF	TRBV6-4	15	TRBJ2-3	many	TRBD2
TGCAGTGCTAGGGGCGCGTACGAGCAGTACTTC	CSARGAYEQYF	TRBV20-1	11	TRBJ2-7	.	.
TGTGCCAGCTCACCTTTCGGACTAGAGTACAATGAGCAGTTCTTC	CASSPFGLEYNEQFF	TRBV18	15	TRBJ2-1	once	TRBD2
TGTGCCAGCAGCTTAATCTCGGGGAATGAGCAGTTCTTC	CASSLISGNEQFF	TRBV7-3	13	TRBJ2-1	.	.
TGCGCCAGCAGCCAAGGAATGGAGCAGCCCCAGCATTTT	CASSQGMEQPQHF	TRBV4-1	13	TRBJ1-5	.	.
TGTGCCAGCAGAACCGGGACAGGGTACGAGCAGTACTTC	CASRTGTGYEQYF	TRBV6-5	13	TRBJ2-7	.	TRBD1